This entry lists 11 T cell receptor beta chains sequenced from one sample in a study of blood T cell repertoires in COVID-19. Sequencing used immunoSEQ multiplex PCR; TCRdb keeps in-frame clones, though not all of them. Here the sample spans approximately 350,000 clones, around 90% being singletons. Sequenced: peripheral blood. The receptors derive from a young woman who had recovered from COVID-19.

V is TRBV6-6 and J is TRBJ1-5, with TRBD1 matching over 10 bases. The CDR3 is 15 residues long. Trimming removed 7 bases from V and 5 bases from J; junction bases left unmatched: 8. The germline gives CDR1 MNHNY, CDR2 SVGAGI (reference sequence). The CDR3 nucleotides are TGTGCCAGCACCCTAGGACAGGGGGGCTATCAGCCCCAGCATTTT. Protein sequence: CASTLGQGGYQPQHF.

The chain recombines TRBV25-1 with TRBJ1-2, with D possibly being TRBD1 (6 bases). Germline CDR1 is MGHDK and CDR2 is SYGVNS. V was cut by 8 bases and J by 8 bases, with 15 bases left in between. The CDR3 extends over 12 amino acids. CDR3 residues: CASVEPGEGYTF. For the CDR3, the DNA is TGTGCCAGCGTCGAACCAGGGGAGGGCTACACCTTC.

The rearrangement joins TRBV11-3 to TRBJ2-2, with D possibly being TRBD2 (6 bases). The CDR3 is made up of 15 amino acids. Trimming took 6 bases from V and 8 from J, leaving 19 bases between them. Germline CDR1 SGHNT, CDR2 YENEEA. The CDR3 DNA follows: TGTGCCAGCAGTTCACCGACTAGTATGATAGGGGAGCTGTTTTTT. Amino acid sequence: CASSSPTSMIGELFF.

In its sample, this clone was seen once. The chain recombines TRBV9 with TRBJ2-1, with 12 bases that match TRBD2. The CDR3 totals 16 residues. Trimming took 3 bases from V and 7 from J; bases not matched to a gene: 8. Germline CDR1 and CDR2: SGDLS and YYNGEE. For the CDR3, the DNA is TGTGCCAGCAGCGCAAAGGGACTAGCGGGCCCGAATGAGCAGTTCTTC. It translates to CASSAKGLAGPNEQFF.

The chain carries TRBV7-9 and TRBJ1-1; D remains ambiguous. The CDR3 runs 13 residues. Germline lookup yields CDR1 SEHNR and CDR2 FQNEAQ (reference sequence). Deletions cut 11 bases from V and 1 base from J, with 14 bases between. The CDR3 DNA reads TGTGCCGCGGGGATGACGGGGAACACTGAAGCTTTCTTT. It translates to CAAGMTGNTEAFF.

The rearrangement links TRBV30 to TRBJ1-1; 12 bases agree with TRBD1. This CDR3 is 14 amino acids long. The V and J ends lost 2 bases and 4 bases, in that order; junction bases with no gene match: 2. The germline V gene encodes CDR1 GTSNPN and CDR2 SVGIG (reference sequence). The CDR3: CAWSWDRGRTEAFF. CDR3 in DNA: TGTGCCTGGAGTTGGGACAGGGGGCGCACTGAAGCTTTCTTT.

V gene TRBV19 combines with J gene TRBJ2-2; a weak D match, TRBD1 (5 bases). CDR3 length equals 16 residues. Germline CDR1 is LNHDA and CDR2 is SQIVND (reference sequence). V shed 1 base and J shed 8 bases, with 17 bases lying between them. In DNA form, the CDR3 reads TGTGCCAGTAGTATAGGCCCGATAGGGGTTGGTGGGGAGCTGTTTTTT. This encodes CASSIGPIGVGGELFF.

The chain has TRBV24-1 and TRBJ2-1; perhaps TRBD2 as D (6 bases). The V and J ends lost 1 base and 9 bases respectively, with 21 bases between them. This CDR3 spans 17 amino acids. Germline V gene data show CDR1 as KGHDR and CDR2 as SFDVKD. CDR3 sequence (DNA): TGTGCCACCAGTGATTTAACGAGGGACTCCGGGAGCGGTGAGCAGTTCTTC. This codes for CATSDLTRDSGSGEQFF.

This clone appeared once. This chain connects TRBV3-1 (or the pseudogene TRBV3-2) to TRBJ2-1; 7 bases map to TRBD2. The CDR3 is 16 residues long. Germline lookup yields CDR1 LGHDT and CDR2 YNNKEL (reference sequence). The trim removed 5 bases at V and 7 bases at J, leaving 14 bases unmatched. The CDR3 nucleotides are TGTGCCAGCAGCTCCCTGAGGGCGGGAGATATGAATGAGCAGTTCTTC. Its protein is CASSSLRAGDMNEQFF.

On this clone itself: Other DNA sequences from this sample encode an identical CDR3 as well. The CDR3 is CAISGTSSYNEQFF. The CDR3 DNA reads as TGTGCCATCTCCGGGACTAGCTCCTACAATGAGCAGTTCTTC. The gene calls are TRBV10-3 and TRBJ2-1, with 8 bases aligning to TRBD2. CDR3 length equals 14 residues. After removal of 8 bases from V and 0 bases from J, the junction contained 3 bases not matched to a gene. Looked up from germline, CDR1 is ENHRY and CDR2 is SYGVKD.

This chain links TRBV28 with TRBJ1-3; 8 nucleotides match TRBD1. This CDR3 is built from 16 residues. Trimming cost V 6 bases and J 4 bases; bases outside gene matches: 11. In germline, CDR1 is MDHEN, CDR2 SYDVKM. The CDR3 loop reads CASSHNRGQVGNTIYF. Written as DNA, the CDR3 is TGTGCCAGCAGCCATAACCGGGGACAGGTCGGAAACACCATATATTTT.